Shown below are 25 T cell receptor beta chains from a single sample sequenced in a study of T cell repertoires in cytomegalovirus infection. MiXCR, run by TCRdb on the reads, gives a single entry per CDR3 protein. The sample carries about 110,000 distinct CDR3 sequences, less than 30% recorded once. These receptors' antigens are unknown. The material was CD8+ T cells from cultured PBMCs, obtained from culture after CMV antigen stimulation. These TCRs come from a human donor in good health (CMV status not recorded). Some clones in this sample may be carry-over from other donors' samples.

This clonotype was found a few times. The genes are TRBV27 and TRBJ1-2, with TRBD1 matching 7 bases. The CDR3 loop spans 13 amino acids. V lost 8 bases, J lost 4 bases, and 7 bases stayed unmatched. The germline V gene encodes CDR1 MNHEY and CDR2 SMNVEV (reference sequence). This CDR3 reads CASFGTDGYGYTF. DNA of the CDR3: TGTGCCAGCTTCGGGACAGACGGCTATGGCTACACCTTC.

In its sample, this clonotype was seen many times. This chain links TRBV7-8 with TRBJ2-3; possible D gene TRBD1, 6 bases. Germline V lookup: CDR1 SGHVS, CDR2 FQNEAQ. The V end was cut by 1 base, the J end by 0 bases, with 11 bases between. The CDR3 has 16 residues. The CDR3 DNA sequence: TGTGCCAGCAGCTTAGGAGCCGGGACAAGCACAGATACGCAGTATTTT. Residues: CASSLGAGTSTDTQYF.

The chain uses TRBV19 and TRBJ1-1; a possible D gene is TRBD1 (5 bases). This CDR3 is built from 13 residues. Germline-derived CDR1 and CDR2 are LNHDA and SQIVND (reference sequence). Trimming stripped 4 bases from V and 5 bases from J, with 11 bases between. The CDR3 region has the DNA TGTGCCAGTAGTACGGGGGAGGGGACTGAAGCTTTCTTT. Translating gives CASSTGEGTEAFF.

The chain joins TRBV4-1 to TRBJ2-1; D is unresolved. The CDR3 covers 14 residues. The V end lost 2 bases, the J end lost 13 bases, and 18 bases lay between the germline ends. Germline V gene sequence: CDR1 MGHRA, CDR2 YSYEKL. The CDR3 sequence is CASSQNLGRSGQFF. The DNA for the CDR3 is TGCGCCAGCAGCCAAAATTTAGGTCGTTCCGGACAGTTCTTC.

This clonotype was seen more than once but under ten times. The J gene is TRBJ2-2, the V gene TRBV7-9; weak D call: TRBD1 (5 bases). Germline lookup yields CDR1 SEHNR and CDR2 FQNEAQ (reference sequence). Between the trimmed V and J ends, which lost 7 bases and 7 bases, there was a span of 7 bases. The CDR3 totals 11 residues. CDR3 nucleotides: TGTGCCAGCACTGACAGCGGGGAGCTGTTTTTT. This translates into CASTDSGELFF.

This clonotype was counted many times. J is TRBJ1-5 and V is TRBV6-5, with TRBD1 as a possible D gene (5 bases). V was clipped by 4 bases and J by 5 bases, with 12 bases between them. The germline CDR1 and CDR2 sequences are MNHEY and SVGAGI. This CDR3 contains 14 residues. DNA for the CDR3: TGTGCCAGCAGTTCTCAGGGATGGGATCAGCCCCAGCATTTT. Its translation is CASSSQGWDQPQHF.

This clonotype showed up just a few times. The V and J genes are TRBV11-2 and TRBJ2-3, with D hard to call. CDR1 is SGHAT and CDR2 is FQNNGV in the germline V gene. Trimming shortened V by 6 bases and J by 7 bases, and 11 bases separated the two germline ends. This CDR3 has 12 residues. CDR3 bases: TGTGCCAGCAGATTTGATATAAATACGCAGTATTTT. This codes for CASRFDINTQYF.

This chain links TRBV19 with TRBJ2-1; possibly TRBD2 for D (7 bases). The germline V and J ends were trimmed by 3 bases and 4 bases, with 16 bases remaining between them. Per germline, CDR1 LNHDA and CDR2 SQIVND (reference sequence). CDR3 size: 16 residues. CDR3 coding DNA: TGTGCCAGTAGTATTCGGGCGGGGGCACGATACAATGAGCAGTTCTTC. This gives the protein CASSIRAGARYNEQFF.

The sample holds many counts of this clonotype. CDR3: CASSYSDDQPQHF. DNA for the CDR3: TGTGCCAGCAGTTACTCGGACGATCAGCCCCAGCATTTT. The chain combines TRBV6-5 with TRBJ1-5; D call uncertain. The CDR3 is made up of 13 amino acids. Trimming removed 0 bases from V and 5 bases from J, with 5 bases in between. Germline CDR1 is MNHEY and CDR2 is SVGAGI.

This clonotype appeared many times. This chain links TRBV7-9 with TRBJ2-1, with 15 bases aligning to TRBD2. Germline V gives CDR1 SEHNR, CDR2 FQNEAQ (reference sequence). The CDR3 runs to 16 residues. After removal of 5 bases from V and 5 bases from J, the junction contained 4 bases not matched to a gene. CDR3 coding DNA: TGTGCCAGCAGCCTGGGACTAGCGGGGGGCAACAATGAGCAGTTCTTC. This codes for CASSLGLAGGNNEQFF.

A few counts support this clonotype. Here the CDR3 DNA reads TGTGCCAGCGGCCGAGCGGGGGGGATTTACGAGCAGTACTTC. Protein product: CASGRAGGIYEQYF. V and J are TRBV27 and TRBJ2-7; 10 bases agree with TRBD2. Trimming removed 8 bases from V and 4 bases from J; junction bases left unmatched: 8. The germline gives CDR1 MNHEY, CDR2 SMNVEV (reference sequence). The CDR3 spans 14 residues.

This clonotype has more than one count but fewer than ten. The rearrangement joins TRBV28 to TRBJ1-6; tentatively, D is TRBD1 (5 bases). The CDR3 is 14 residues long. V dropped 6 bases and J dropped 9 bases, with 15 bases sitting between them. The germline V gene encodes CDR1 MDHEN and CDR2 SYDVKM. Here the CDR3 DNA reads TGTGCCAGCAGCCTCGGACGGGGGGTTTCACCCCTCCACTTT. The encoded protein is CASSLGRGVSPLHF.

Of note for this clonotype: Compared with germline, one end of the junction differs, possibly owing to a read error. J is TRBJ1-1 and V is TRBV4-1; possible D gene TRBD1, 5 bases. The CDR3 runs to 15 residues. Germline V gives CDR1 MGHRA, CDR2 YSYEKL. The DNA for the CDR3 is TGCGCCAGCTGCCAAGGGAGAAGGGGAACCACTGAAGCTTTCTTT. The encoded protein is CASCQGRRGTTEAFF.

The J gene is TRBJ1-5, the V gene TRBV4-1; possibly TRBD1 for D (5 bases). Looked up from germline, CDR1 is MGHRA and CDR2 is YSYEKL. Trimming cost V 1 base and J 4 bases, with 8 bases left between them. There are 14 residues in the CDR3. CDR3 residues: CASSQAGTNQPQHF. CDR3 sequence (DNA): TGCGCCAGCAGCCAAGCGGGGACGAATCAGCCCCAGCATTTT.

The rearrangement links TRBV7-9 to TRBJ2-5, with D maybe TRBD2 (6 bases). The CDR3 covers 15 residues. The germline gives CDR1 SEHNR, CDR2 FQNEAQ (reference sequence). V was pared by 2 bases and J by 5 bases, with 15 bases between. For the CDR3, the DNA is TGTGCCAGCAGCTTAACCCGGGAGAGGATGGAGACCCAGTACTTC. The encoded protein is CASSLTRERMETQYF.

This clonotype was seen at least ten times. The CDR3 bases are TGTGCCAGCAGACCAGATATAGCGGGAGCCAGCACAGATACGCAGTATTTT. It yields the protein CASRPDIAGASTDTQYF. The chain carries TRBV7-2 and TRBJ2-3, with 9 bases aligning to TRBD2. This CDR3 contains 17 residues. V shed 6 bases, J shed 0 bases, and the junction held 10 bases outside the gene matches. Per germline, CDR1 SGHTA and CDR2 FQGNSA. Combining the CDR3 with reference TRBV7-2 and TRBJ2-3 gives the whole variable domain GAGVSQSPSNKVTEKGKDVELRCDPISGHTALYWYRQSLGQGLEFLIYFQGNSAPDKSGLPSDRFSAERTGGSVSTLTIQRTQQEDSAVYLCASRPDIAGASTDTQYFGPGTRLTVL.

The chain joins TRBV7-6 to TRBJ1-2, with TRBD1 as a possible D gene (5 bases). Per the germline V gene, CDR1 is SGHVS and CDR2 is FNYEAQ. The CDR3 covers 14 residues. The ends were cut back, 5 bases at V and 4 bases at J, with 14 bases in the middle. The CDR3 loop reads CASSPPGAVYGYTF. The CDR3 DNA is TGTGCCAGCAGCCCTCCCGGGGCAGTCTATGGCTACACCTTC.

Only a few counts were recorded for this clonotype. This chain links TRBV28 with TRBJ2-1; D not certain. V gave up 8 bases and J gave up 7 bases, with 12 bases separating them. CDR1 and CDR2 from the germline V gene are MDHEN and SYDVKM. This CDR3 spans 12 amino acids. The CDR3 loop is CASWTPANEQFF. The CDR3 coding sequence is TGTGCCAGCTGGACGCCTGCGAATGAGCAGTTCTTC.

This clonotype was detected a few times. CDR3 nucleotides: TGTGCCAGCAGTTACTCGGCAGACGCAAGATCCGAGCAGTACTTC. Its translation is CASSYSADARSEQYF. The rearrangement joins TRBV6-5 to TRBJ2-7; no clear D gene. The CDR3 extends over 15 amino acids. Between the trimmed V and J ends, which lost 0 bases and 6 bases, there was a span of 15 bases. Per germline, CDR1 MNHEY and CDR2 SVGAGI.

In its sample, this clonotype was seen a few times. The V and J genes are TRBV12-3 or TRBV12-4 and TRBJ2-1, with D possibly matching TRBD2 (5 bases). The CDR3 runs to 17 residues. Trimming removed 5 bases from V and 4 bases from J, with 21 bases in between. CDR3 loop: CASSGPGPRRGYNEQFF. CDR3 DNA: TGTGCCAGCAGTGGGCCCGGGCCGAGGCGAGGGTACAATGAGCAGTTCTTC.

This chain connects TRBV6-1 to TRBJ1-2, with D uncertain. The CDR3 extends over 14 amino acids. The V end lost 3 bases, the J end lost 2 bases, and 10 bases lay between the germline ends. CDR1 and CDR2 from the germline V gene are MNHNS and SASEGT. The DNA of the CDR3 is TGTGCCAGCAGTGAGAGGGTCAGAAACTATGGCTACACCTTC. Its protein product is CASSERVRNYGYTF.

The chain links TRBV6-2 or TRBV6-3 to TRBJ2-1, with D perhaps TRBD1 or TRBD2 (5 bases each). The CDR3 runs 15 residues. The germline CDR1 and CDR2 sequences are MNHEY and SVGEGT. Trimming left V 6 bases short and J 5 bases short, with 17 bases between. The CDR3, as DNA: TGTGCCAGCAGCACTAGGGGTGGCCTCGACAATGAGCAGTTCTTC. Translated: CASSTRGGLDNEQFF.

The sample holds a few counts of this clonotype. The chain combines TRBV6-5 with TRBJ2-7; 10 bases agree with TRBD2. The CDR3 covers 14 residues. Germline V gene sequence: CDR1 MNHEY, CDR2 SVGAGI. J gave up 6 bases and V 2 bases, and 4 bases lay outside the gene matches. CDR3 residues: CASSYSGGAVEQYF. In DNA, the CDR3 is TGTGCCAGCAGTTACAGCGGGGGGGCCGTCGAGCAGTACTTC.

J is TRBJ2-1 and V is TRBV19; D tentatively fits TRBD1 or TRBD2 (5 bases each). V lost 4 bases, J lost 3 bases, and 13 bases lay in between. Germline CDR1 is LNHDA and CDR2 is SQIVND (reference sequence). The CDR3 covers 15 residues. CDR3: CASSTGTVLYNEQFF. The CDR3 DNA sequence: TGTGCCAGTAGTACCGGGACGGTTCTCTACAATGAGCAGTTCTTC.

The gene calls are TRBV15 and TRBJ2-1; the match to TRBD2 covers 10 bases. Germline V gives CDR1 LNHNV, CDR2 YYDKDF (reference sequence). The CDR3 covers 15 residues. The V segment lost 7 bases and the J segment 9 bases; nucleotides outside the gene matches: 12. The CDR3 spells CATNPLAGVDGEQFF. CDR3 coding DNA: TGTGCCACCAACCCTCTAGCGGGGGTCGACGGTGAGCAGTTCTTC.